A selection of T cell receptor beta chains follows, all from one sample in a study of human T cells and chemical hapten exposure. One entry per CDR3 protein results from TCRdb running MiXCR on the RACE reads. The sample lists tens of thousands of distinct CDR3 sequences; roughly 5% were seen once. Sample: whole blood. The receptors were sampled from a human donor in good health. Some clones in this sample may be carry-over from other donors' samples. The CDR3 runs from the conserved cysteine through the conserved F or W. Fields, in order: D gene, CDR3 length, V gene, clone size, J gene, CDR3 protein, CDR3 DNA. The D gene is left open where the match is weak. The size entry is marked missing in some rows and otherwise reads once, few, many or a size class.

D: NA; length: 15; V: TRBV3-1; size: many; J: TRBJ1-2; CDR3: CASSQPGGLNYGYTF; DNA: TGTGCCAGCAGTCAGCCAGGAGGACTAAACTATGGCTACACCTTC
D: NA; length: 13; V: TRBV12-3/TRBV12-4; size: many; J: TRBJ1-2; CDR3: CASSLDSGNGYTF; DNA: TGTGCCAGCAGTTTAGATTCTGGGAACGGCTACACCTTC
D: NA; length: 14; V: TRBV28; size: many; J: TRBJ1-1; CDR3: CASSLVSENTEAFF; DNA: TGTGCCAGCAGTTTAGTATCAGAGAACACTGAAGCTTTCTTT
D: TRBD1; length: 15; V: TRBV7-2; size: NA; J: TRBJ1-1; CDR3: CASSLGTGLGTEAFF; DNA: TGTGCCAGCAGCTTAGGGACAGGGTTGGGCACTGAAGCTTTCTTT
D: NA; length: 14; V: TRBV27; size: many; J: TRBJ2-7; CDR3: CASRFRGGTYEQYF; DNA: TGTGCCAGCCGTTTCCGGGGCGGAACCTACGAGCAGTACTTC
D: TRBD1; length: 14; V: TRBV13; size: NA; J: TRBJ1-1; CDR3: CASSAGQGAAEAFF; DNA: TGTGCCAGCAGCGCTGGACAGGGGGCCGCTGAAGCTTTCTTT
D: NA; length: 20; V: TRBV12-2; size: many; J: TRBJ1-6; CDR3: CASRLARRQRRQSRPSPLHF; DNA: TGTGCAAGTCGCTTAGCGCGGAGACAGCGTCGTCAGAGCCGCCCTTCACCCCTCCACTTT
D: TRBD2; length: 15; V: TRBV6-5; size: many; J: TRBJ2-3; CDR3: CASKRASGGTDTQYF; DNA: TGTGCCAGCAAGCGTGCTAGCGGAGGCACAGATACGCAGTATTTT
D: TRBD2; length: 17; V: TRBV6-2/TRBV6-3; size: NA; J: TRBJ2-5; CDR3: CASSSFGTSGYQETQYF; DNA: TGTGCCAGCAGCTCATTCGGGACTAGCGGATACCAAGAGACCCAGTACTTC
D: NA; length: 15; V: TRBV9; size: few; J: TRBJ2-3; CDR3: CASSVAPRGTDTQYF; DNA: TGTGCCAGCAGCGTAGCTCCCAGGGGCACAGATACGCAGTATTTT
D: TRBD2; length: 17; V: TRBV4-3; size: NA; J: TRBJ2-3; CDR3: CASSQDVGGRGTDTQYF; DNA: TGCGCCAGCAGCCAAGACGTGGGGGGGAGGGGCACAGATACGCAGTATTTT
D: TRBD1; length: 18; V: TRBV7-8; size: many; J: TRBJ2-2; CDR3: CASSLALTGGTLAGELFF; DNA: TGTGCCAGCAGCTTAGCCCTAACAGGGGGCACCCTCGCCGGGGAGCTGTTTTTT
D: TRBD1; length: 14; V: TRBV11-3; size: NA; J: TRBJ2-3; CDR3: CASSSSRGTDTQYF; DNA: TGTGCCAGCAGCTCATCCAGGGGGACAGATACGCAGTATTTT
D: NA; length: 16; V: TRBV28; size: medium-sized; J: TRBJ2-7; CDR3: CASSLPQSALDYEQYF; DNA: TGTGCCAGCAGTCTACCACAGTCCGCACTCGACTACGAGCAGTACTTC
D: NA; length: 12; V: TRBV6-2/TRBV6-3; size: many; J: TRBJ1-5; CDR3: CASSYPYQPQHF; DNA: TGTGCCAGCAGTTACCCGTATCAGCCCCAGCATTTT
D: NA; length: 15; V: TRBV18; size: NA; J: TRBJ1-4; CDR3: CASSPPEREGEKLFF; DNA: TGTGCCAGCTCACCACCAGAAAGGGAAGGGGAAAAACTGTTTTTT
D: TRBD2; length: 16; V: TRBV29-1; size: many; J: TRBJ2-3; CDR3: CSVGGDGRKGTDTQYF; DNA: TGCAGCGTGGGGGGGGATGGTAGGAAGGGCACAGATACGCAGTATTTT
D: TRBD2; length: 18; V: TRBV6-5; size: many; J: TRBJ2-3; CDR3: CASSYTTSGRREADTQYF; DNA: TGTGCCAGCAGTTACACCACCTCCGGGAGGAGGGAGGCAGATACGCAGTATTTT
D: TRBD1; length: 16; V: TRBV20-1; size: many; J: TRBJ2-2; CDR3: CSARDRRQGATGELFF; DNA: TGCAGTGCTAGAGATAGGAGACAGGGGGCTACCGGGGAGCTGTTTTTT
D: TRBD2; length: 20; V: TRBV12-3/TRBV12-4; size: few; J: TRBJ2-1; CDR3: CASSLAGPGESGRSYNEQFF; DNA: TGTGCCAGCAGTCTAGCCGGCCCTGGGGAGAGCGGGAGATCGTACAATGAGCAGTTCTTC
D: NA; length: 19; V: TRBV19; size: many; J: TRBJ2-6; CDR3: CASSPARHRPSSGANVLTF; DNA: TGTGCCAGTAGTCCAGCCAGGCACCGCCCCTCCTCTGGGGCCAACGTCCTGACTTTC
D: TRBD1; length: 14; V: TRBV29-1; size: many; J: TRBJ1-1; CDR3: CSAWTGGLNTEAFF; DNA: TGCAGCGCGTGGACAGGGGGCCTGAACACTGAAGCTTTCTTT
D: TRBD2; length: 16; V: TRBV7-8; size: few; J: TRBJ2-3; CDR3: CASSPILAGETDTQYF; DNA: TGTGCCAGCAGCCCCATCCTAGCGGGAGAAACAGATACGCAGTATTTT
D: NA; length: 13; V: TRBV5-1; size: NA; J: TRBJ1-2; CDR3: CASSLGGERGYTF; DNA: TGCGCCAGCAGCTTGGGCGGGGAACGAGGCTACACCTTC
D: NA; length: 12; V: TRBV6-5; size: many; J: TRBJ1-4; CDR3: CASSIAGEKLFF; DNA: TGTGCCAGCAGTATCGCGGGCGAAAAACTGTTTTTT
D: NA; length: 16; V: TRBV7-2; size: many; J: TRBJ2-3; CDR3: CASSLEAWVTADTQYF; DNA: TGTGCCAGCAGCTTAGAAGCATGGGTCACGGCAGATACGCAGTATTTT
D: NA; length: 13; V: TRBV15; size: NA; J: TRBJ1-1; CDR3: CATSRVVSDSRFF; DNA: TGTGCCACCAGCAGAGTGGTGAGCGACAGCCGATTCTTT
D: TRBD2; length: 19; V: TRBV7-8; size: many; J: TRBJ2-1; CDR3: CASSQDLTSGGAINNEQFF; DNA: TGTGCCAGCAGCCAGGACTTGACTAGCGGGGGAGCTATAAACAATGAGCAGTTCTTC
D: TRBD1; length: 17; V: TRBV5-4; size: NA; J: TRBJ1-1; CDR3: CASSLGGRGLPNTEAFF; DNA: TGTGCCAGCAGCTTGGGGGGCAGGGGGCTGCCGAACACTGAAGCTTTCTTT
D: TRBD1; length: 16; V: TRBV7-2; size: many; J: TRBJ2-7; CDR3: CASSPLTGGTSYEQYF; DNA: TGTGCCAGCAGTCCCCTAACAGGGGGCACGTCCTACGAGCAGTACTTC
D: TRBD1; length: 11; V: TRBV7-9; size: few; J: TRBJ2-7; CDR3: CAIGQGYEQYF; DNA: TGTGCCATTGGACAGGGCTACGAGCAGTACTTC
D: TRBD1; length: 14; V: TRBV7-9; size: many; J: TRBJ1-2; CDR3: CASSPQGQGNGYTF; DNA: TGTGCCAGCAGCCCGCAGGGACAGGGGAATGGCTACACCTTC
D: NA; length: 13; V: TRBV6-5; size: few; J: TRBJ2-1; CDR3: CASSYSTRKEQFF; DNA: TGTGCCAGCAGTTACTCGACTCGAAAGGAGCAGTTCTTC
D: TRBD2; length: 15; V: TRBV20-1; size: many; J: TRBJ2-3; CDR3: CSAPQYGRDTDTQYF; DNA: TGCAGTGCTCCTCAGTACGGGAGGGACACAGATACGCAGTATTTT
D: TRBD1; length: 14; V: TRBV12-5; size: many; J: TRBJ1-1; CDR3: CASGSGTGTNEAFF; DNA: TGTGCTAGTGGTTCTGGGACAGGAACGAATGAAGCTTTCTTT
D: NA; length: 13; V: TRBV20-1; size: NA; J: TRBJ1-4; CDR3: CSAPWGVQEKLFF; DNA: TGCAGTGCTCCCTGGGGGGTTCAAGAAAAACTGTTTTTT
D: NA; length: 14; V: TRBV19; size: many; J: TRBJ1-5; CDR3: CASSLTGSNQPQHF; DNA: TGTGCCAGTAGTCTGACAGGAAGCAATCAGCCCCAGCATTTT
D: NA; length: 15; V: TRBV30; size: NA; J: TRBJ2-5; CDR3: CAWLPLGRGEETQYF; DNA: TGTGCCTGGCTTCCTTTAGGAAGGGGCGAAGAGACCCAGTACTTC
D: TRBD2; length: 17; V: TRBV7-9; size: NA; J: TRBJ2-3; CDR3: CASSFGLAGPSTDTQYF; DNA: TGTGCCAGCAGCTTCGGACTAGCGGGGCCCAGCACAGATACGCAGTATTTT
D: TRBD2; length: 16; V: TRBV20-1; size: many; J: TRBJ2-1; CDR3: CSARGRAGGLVREQFF; DNA: TGCAGTGCTAGAGGGAGAGCGGGGGGGCTAGTTCGGGAGCAGTTCTTC
D: TRBD1; length: 16; V: TRBV7-2; size: many; J: TRBJ1-6; CDR3: CASSPSDRVGNSPLHF; DNA: TGTGCCAGCAGCCCATCGGACAGGGTGGGCAATTCACCCCTCCACTTT
D: NA; length: 14; V: TRBV6-6; size: many; J: TRBJ1-2; CDR3: CASSNAAANYGYTF; DNA: TGTGCCAGCAGCAACGCGGCAGCTAACTATGGCTACACCTTC
D: NA; length: 17; V: TRBV4-1; size: NA; J: TRBJ1-2; CDR3: CASSQISLEALNYGYTF; DNA: TGCGCCAGCAGCCAAATCAGCTTAGAAGCTCTCAACTATGGCTACACCTTC
D: NA; length: 14; V: TRBV6-5; size: many; J: TRBJ2-5; CDR3: CASSQTSTPSTQYF; DNA: TGTGCCAGCAGTCAAACCTCCACACCCTCGACCCAGTACTTC
D: TRBD2; length: 17; V: TRBV5-4; size: NA; J: TRBJ2-1; CDR3: CASSFRGLAGDLDEQFF; DNA: TGTGCCAGCAGCTTCCGCGGACTAGCGGGAGATCTGGATGAGCAGTTCTTC